These 26 T cell receptor beta chains were sequenced from one sample in a study of blood T cell repertoires in COVID-19. Sequencing used immunoSEQ multiplex PCR; TCRdb keeps in-frame clones, though not all of them. The repertoire has about 210,000 clones, 65% to 85% of them found once; the top ten carry around 4.7%. Sequenced material: PBMCs or T cells enriched from blood (not recorded which). The receptors derive from a man younger than 40 with acute COVID-19.

The rearrangement links TRBV6-5 to TRBJ1-1, with a possible D match to TRBD1 (5 bases). CDR1 and CDR2 (germline): MNHEY, SVGAGI. V lost 6 bases and J 8 bases, leaving 19 bases between the germline ends. The CDR3 runs 14 residues. The CDR3 spells CASRHAPQGSEAFF. The CDR3 region has the DNA TGTGCCAGCAGGCACGCCCCGCAGGGTTCCGAAGCTTTCTTT.

This sequence joins TRBV19 and TRBJ1-6, with D perhaps matching TRBD1 (5 bases). The CDR3 length is 15 residues. Germline values: CDR1 LNHDA, CDR2 SQIVND (reference sequence). V lost 3 bases to trimming and J lost 3 bases, with 9 bases between them. The CDR3 is CASSMTGGYNSPLHF. CDR3 coding DNA: TGTGCCAGTAGTATGACCGGGGGCTATAATTCACCCCTCCACTTT.

This sequence joins TRBV5-1 and TRBJ2-7, with TRBD2 as a possible D gene (7 bases). Germline V gene sequence: CDR1 SGHRS, CDR2 YFSETQ. V was clipped by 1 base and J by 4 bases, with 18 bases between them. The CDR3 covers 16 residues. The CDR3, as DNA: TGCGCCAGCAGCTTGACCCCTGGGGGGGCTCCGTACGAGCAGTACTTC. It is translated as CASSLTPGGAPYEQYF.

The chain combines TRBV19 with TRBJ2-1, with 9 nucleotides matching TRBD2. The CDR3 contains 17 residues. Unmatched junction bases numbered 17, after V lost 8 bases and J lost 6 bases. Germline V lookup: CDR1 LNHDA, CDR2 SQIVND (reference sequence). The CDR3 DNA is TGTGCCAGTGGGGGCGGGGGGGCACTGTCCCCGTTCAATGAGCAGTTCTTC. This sequence encodes CASGGGGALSPFNEQFF.

This clone showed up just a few times. The chain couples TRBV19 to TRBJ2-7, with D possibly matching TRBD1 (6 bases). CDR3 length: 14 residues. The germline CDR1 and CDR2 sequences are LNHDA and SQIVND (reference sequence). Trimming took off 1 base at V and 3 bases at J, with 10 bases between the two ends. The CDR3 spells CASSIVPGDYEQYF. The CDR3, as DNA: TGTGCCAGTAGTATAGTGCCAGGGGACTACGAGCAGTACTTC.

The chain is built from TRBV5-1 and TRBJ2-3; weak D call: TRBD1 (6 bases). This CDR3 has 16 amino acids. V was trimmed by 0 bases and J by 1 base, leaving 12 bases between them. Per the germline V gene, CDR1 is SGHRS and CDR2 is YFSETQ. The CDR3 DNA reads as TGCGCCAGCAGCTTGGGAGGCAGGGGTGGCACAGATACGCAGTATTTT. This gives the protein CASSLGGRGGTDTQYF.

The chain couples TRBV10-3 to TRBJ1-3; TRBD1 matches at 8 bases. CDR1 and CDR2 from the germline V gene are ENHRY and SYGVKD. The CDR3 is 14 amino acids. With V trimmed by 11 bases and J by 3 bases, 9 bases remained unmatched. The CDR3 DNA reads as TGTGCCGCCCGTACAGGGGGTAGTGGAAACACCATATATTTT. Protein: CAARTGGSGNTIYF.

On this clone: Compared with germline, one end of the junction differs, possibly owing to a read error. This chain connects TRBV25-1 to TRBJ1-2; 9 nucleotides agree with TRBD1. Germline V gene data show CDR1 as MGHDK and CDR2 as SYGVNS. The CDR3 is 13 residues long. The CDR3 nucleotides read TGTGTCAGCAGGGGACAGGGCCTCGCTGGCTACACCTTC. Translating it yields CVSRGQGLAGYTF.

The V call is TRBV14, the J call TRBJ2-1, with TRBD2 matching over 10 bases. V shed 1 base and J 2 bases; nucleotides not matched to a gene: 2. The CDR3 totals 16 residues. The germline V gene has CDR1 SGHDN and CDR2 FVKESK. Here the CDR3 DNA reads TGTGCCAGCAGCCAAGCTAGCGGGAGTACCTACAATGAGCAGTTCTTC. Translation gives CASSQASGSTYNEQFF.

This clone was seen just once. J is TRBJ2-3 and V is TRBV11-2, with 8 bases aligning to TRBD2. CDR3 length: 16 residues. V shed 4 bases and J 0 bases; nucleotides not matched to a gene: 6. Germline-derived CDR1 and CDR2 are SGHAT and FQNNGV. The DNA of the CDR3 is TGTGCCAGCAGCTCCCTAGCGGGTACTAGCACAGATACGCAGTATTTT. Protein sequence: CASSSLAGTSTDTQYF. Variable domain in full (rest from reference TRBV11-2 and TRBJ2-3): EAGVAQSPRYKIIEKRQSVAFWCNPISGHATLYWYQQILGQGPKLLIQFQNNGVVDDSQLPKDRFSAERLKGVDSTLKIQPAKLEDSAVYLCASSSLAGTSTDTQYFGPGTRLTVL.

This clone is judged medium-sized. The CDR3 DNA reads TGCAGCGTCTTAGTTGGAACTAATGAAAAACTGTTTTTT. It yields the protein CSVLVGTNEKLFF. V is TRBV29-1 and J is TRBJ1-4; D unresolved. The V and J ends lost 6 bases and 1 base respectively, with 9 bases between them. This CDR3 has 13 residues. Germline values: CDR1 SQVTM, CDR2 ANQGSEA.

The V and J genes are TRBV6-6 and TRBJ1-1; 8 bases are shared with TRBD1. After removal of 5 bases from V and 3 bases from J, the junction contained 8 bases not matched to a gene. The CDR3 covers 15 residues. CDR1 and CDR2 from the germline V gene are MNHNY and SVGAGI (reference sequence). The CDR3 loop is CASSTSDRADTEAFF. The CDR3 nucleotides are TGTGCCAGCAGTACCTCGGACAGGGCGGACACTGAAGCTTTCTTT.

The J gene is TRBJ2-7, the V gene TRBV2, with 8 bases matching TRBD1. V dropped 6 bases and J dropped 7; count of bases not matched to a gene: 8. From germline, CDR1 is SNHLY and CDR2 FYNNEI. This CDR3 contains 13 residues. The CDR3 region is CASSQYTGGEQYF. The CDR3 nucleotides read TGTGCCAGCAGCCAGTATACAGGGGGGGAGCAGTACTTC.

The chain combines TRBV3-1 (or the pseudogene TRBV3-2) with TRBJ1-1, with D unclear. Trimming took 4 bases from V and 1 from J, leaving 7 bases between them. Germline CDR1 LGHDT, CDR2 YNNKEL (reference sequence). The CDR3 extends over 13 amino acids. CDR3 nucleotides: TGTGCCAGCAGCCCCCGTCGGAACACTGAAGCTTTCTTT. Residues: CASSPRRNTEAFF.

In its sample, this clone was seen a few times. V usage is TRBV10-1 and J usage is TRBJ2-5; the match to TRBD2 covers 11 bases. CDR1 and CDR2 from the germline V gene are WNHNN and SYGVQD (reference sequence). This CDR3 has 19 amino acids. V lost 0 bases and J lost 5; bases outside the gene matches: 14. The CDR3 here is CASSESGLAGGSPPETQYF. In DNA form, the CDR3 reads TGCGCCAGCAGTGAGTCGGGGCTAGCGGGGGGCTCTCCACCGGAGACCCAGTACTTC.

The chain carries TRBV5-1 and TRBJ1-6; 7 nucleotides match TRBD1. The CDR3 loop spans 15 amino acids. With 6 bases clipped from V and 8 bases from J, the junction kept 11 bases outside the gene matches. Per the germline V gene, CDR1 is SGHRS and CDR2 is YFSETQ. Written as DNA, the CDR3 is TGCGCCAGCACCCTAACAGGGGAATCATATTCACCCCTCCACTTT. It encodes CASTLTGESYSPLHF.

The chain has TRBV5-1 and TRBJ2-1, with 9 bases that match TRBD1. Looked up from germline, CDR1 is SGHRS and CDR2 is YFSETQ. J lost 8 bases, V lost 4 bases, and 7 bases had no gene match. The CDR3 covers 14 residues. The CDR3 nucleotides read TGCGCCAGCAGCCCGGGACAGGGTAACGATGAGCAGTTCTTC. It specifies CASSPGQGNDEQFF. The full variable domain, with the rest looked up from reference TRBV5-1 and TRBJ2-1, is KAGVTQTPRYLIKTRGQQVTLSCSPISGHRSVSWYQQTPGQGLQFLFEYFSETQRNKGNFPGRFSGRQFSNSRSEMNVSTLELGDSALYLCASSPGQGNDEQFFGPGTRLTVL.

The rearrangement uses TRBV27 and TRBJ2-5; weak D call: TRBD1 (5 bases). The germline V gene has CDR1 MNHEY and CDR2 SMNVEV (reference sequence). The CDR3 extends over 13 amino acids. V was trimmed by 10 bases and J by 7 bases, leaving 19 bases between them. The CDR3 spells CANLRAARGTQYF. The DNA of the CDR3 is TGTGCCAACCTCAGGGCAGCTCGTGGGACCCAGTACTTC.

This sequence joins TRBV12-3 or TRBV12-4 and TRBJ2-7; D call uncertain. This CDR3 spans 13 amino acids. Between the trimmed V and J ends, which lost 1 base and 2 bases, there was a span of 6 bases. Written as DNA, the CDR3 is TGTGCCAGCAGTTTAGAACTAACCTACGAGCAGTACTTC. Protein product: CASSLELTYEQYF.

The chain combines TRBV2 with TRBJ1-2; TRBD1 is a possible D gene (6 bases). The CDR3 length is 15 residues. CDR1 and CDR2 from the germline V gene are SNHLY and FYNNEI. Trimming left V 6 bases short and J 2 bases short, with 16 bases between. CDR3 DNA: TGTGCCAGCAGGGGATCCGGGACACTCAACTATGGCTACACCTTC. Translating gives CASRGSGTLNYGYTF.

This chain uses TRBV6-5 with TRBJ1-2; weak D call: TRBD1 (5 bases). Germline CDR1 reads MNHEY; CDR2 reads SVGAGI. CDR3 length: 12 amino acids. V lost 7 bases, J lost 5 bases, and 11 bases lay in between. CDR3 loop: CASTAGRYGYTF. The CDR3 DNA follows: TGTGCCAGCACAGCAGGGAGGTATGGCTACACCTTC.

The chain joins TRBV14 to TRBJ1-1; 8 bases map to TRBD1. The CDR3 has 15 amino acids. V lost 5 bases and J lost 7; bases outside the gene matches: 12. Germline V CDR1 and CDR2: SGHDN, FVKESK. For the CDR3, the DNA is TGTGCCAGCAGCAACCCGACAGGGGAGGTGGATGAAGCTTTCTTT. Translating it yields CASSNPTGEVDEAFF.

This clone was found a few times. The rearrangement uses TRBV27 and TRBJ1-3, with D tentatively TRBD1 (5 bases). The germline V gene has CDR1 MNHEY and CDR2 SMNVEV (reference sequence). V was pared by 6 bases and J by 5 bases, with 17 bases between. The CDR3 is made up of 15 amino acids. In DNA form, the CDR3 reads TGTGCCAGCAGCCTTGATGGGGGGGGGAGAAACACCATATATTTT. Encoded protein: CASSLDGGGRNTIYF.

This clone occurred a few times. The chain is built from TRBV9 and TRBJ1-4; D unresolved. Germline lookup yields CDR1 SGDLS and CDR2 YYNGEE. This CDR3 is built from 14 residues. Deletions cut 7 bases from V and 5 bases from J, with 15 bases between. This chain's CDR3 is CASSPAGTNEKLFF. DNA of the CDR3: TGTGCCAGCTCACCGGCAGGAACGAATGAAAAACTGTTTTTT.

J is TRBJ1-2 and V is TRBV10-3; 9 bases match TRBD1. The germline V gene encodes CDR1 ENHRY and CDR2 SYGVKD. The CDR3 covers 15 residues. Unmatched junction bases numbered 7, after V lost 8 bases and J lost 0 bases. CDR3 coding DNA: TGTGCCATCCTCGGGACAGGGAGCACTAACTATGGCTACACCTTC. Translation gives CAILGTGSTNYGYTF.

V is TRBV6-2 or TRBV6-3 and J is TRBJ1-1; 7 bases are a match to TRBD1. This CDR3 contains 15 residues. V lost 2 bases to trimming and J lost 6 bases; unmatched junction nucleotides: 9. Germline V CDR1 and CDR2: MNHEY, SVGEGT. CDR3 protein: CASSYAATGVAEAFF. The CDR3 region has the DNA TGTGCCAGCAGTTACGCCGCTACAGGGGTCGCTGAAGCTTTCTTT.